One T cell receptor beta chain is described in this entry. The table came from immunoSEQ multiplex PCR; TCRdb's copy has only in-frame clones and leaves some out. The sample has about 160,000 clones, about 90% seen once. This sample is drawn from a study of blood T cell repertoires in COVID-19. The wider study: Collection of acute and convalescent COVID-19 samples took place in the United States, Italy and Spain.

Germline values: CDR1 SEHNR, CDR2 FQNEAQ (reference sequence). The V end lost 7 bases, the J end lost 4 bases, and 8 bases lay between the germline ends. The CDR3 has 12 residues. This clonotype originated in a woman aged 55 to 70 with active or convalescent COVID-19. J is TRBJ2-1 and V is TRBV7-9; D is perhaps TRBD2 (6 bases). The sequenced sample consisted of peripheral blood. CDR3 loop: CASKGLYNEQFF. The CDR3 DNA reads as TGTGCCAGCAAAGGACTATACAATGAGCAGTTCTTC.